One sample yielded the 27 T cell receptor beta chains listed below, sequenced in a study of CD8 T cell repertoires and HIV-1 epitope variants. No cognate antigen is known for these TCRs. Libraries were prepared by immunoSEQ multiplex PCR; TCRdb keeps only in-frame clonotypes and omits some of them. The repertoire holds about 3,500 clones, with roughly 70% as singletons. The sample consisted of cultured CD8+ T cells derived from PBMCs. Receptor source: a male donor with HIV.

The CDR3 is CASRRPGQGNEQYF. CDR3 bases: TGTGCCAGCAGAAGACCGGGACAGGGAAACGAGCAGTACTTC. This chain links TRBV6-5 with TRBJ2-7, with TRBD1 matching over 9 bases. With 6 bases clipped from V and 5 bases from J, the junction kept 8 bases outside the gene matches. Germline CDR1 reads MNHEY; CDR2 reads SVGAGI. CDR3 length: 14 residues.

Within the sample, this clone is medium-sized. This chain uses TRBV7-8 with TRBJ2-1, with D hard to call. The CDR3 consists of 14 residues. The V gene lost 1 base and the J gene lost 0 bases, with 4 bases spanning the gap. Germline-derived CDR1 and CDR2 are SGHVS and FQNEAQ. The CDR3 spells CASSLDSSYNEQFF. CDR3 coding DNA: TGTGCCAGCAGCTTAGATAGCTCCTACAATGAGCAGTTCTTC.

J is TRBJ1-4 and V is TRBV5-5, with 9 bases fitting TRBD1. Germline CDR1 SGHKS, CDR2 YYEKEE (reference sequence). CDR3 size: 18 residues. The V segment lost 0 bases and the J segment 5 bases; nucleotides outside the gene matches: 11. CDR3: CASSLVGSSGTGNEKLFF. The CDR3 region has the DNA TGTGCCAGCAGCTTGGTCGGGTCGAGTGGGACAGGGAATGAAAAACTGTTTTTT.

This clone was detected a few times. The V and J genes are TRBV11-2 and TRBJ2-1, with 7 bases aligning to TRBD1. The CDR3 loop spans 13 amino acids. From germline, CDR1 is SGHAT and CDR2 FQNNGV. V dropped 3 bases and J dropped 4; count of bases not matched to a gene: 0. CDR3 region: CASSLGQYNEQFF. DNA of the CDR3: TGTGCCAGCAGCTTGGGACAGTACAATGAGCAGTTCTTC.

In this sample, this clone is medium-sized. CDR3 loop: CASSLDRWGYTF. CDR3 bases: TGTGCCAGCAGTCTGGATCGCTGGGGCTACACCTTC. This chain links TRBV28 with TRBJ1-2, with D uncertain. The V end was cut by 5 bases, the J end by 8 bases, with 12 bases between. CDR3 length equals 12 residues. CDR1 is MDHEN, CDR2 SYDVKM, per germline.

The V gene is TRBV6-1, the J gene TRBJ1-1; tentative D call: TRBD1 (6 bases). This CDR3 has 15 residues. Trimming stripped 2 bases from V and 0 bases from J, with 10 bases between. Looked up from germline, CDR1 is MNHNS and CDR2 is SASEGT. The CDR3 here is CASSESRGLNTEAFF. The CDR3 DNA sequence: TGTGCCAGCAGTGAAAGTCGGGGGCTGAACACTGAAGCTTTCTTT.

The DNA of the CDR3 is TGTGCCAGCTCACAACTCGCCATCCGAGACTCCGCGAGGGAGACCCAGTACTTC. Translation: CASSQLAIRDSARETQYF. The genes are TRBV18 and TRBJ2-5; D not resolved. The CDR3 runs to 18 residues. Between the trimmed V and J ends, which lost 4 bases and 5 bases, there was a span of 26 bases. Germline CDR1 and CDR2: KGHSH and LQKENI. The full variable domain, rest sourced from reference TRBV18 and TRBJ2-5, is NAGVMQNPRHLVRRRGQEARLRCSPMKGHSHVYWYRQLPEEGLKFMVYLQKENIIDESGMPKERFSAEFPKEGPSILRIQQVVRGDSAAYFCASSQLAIRDSARETQYFGPGTRLLVL.

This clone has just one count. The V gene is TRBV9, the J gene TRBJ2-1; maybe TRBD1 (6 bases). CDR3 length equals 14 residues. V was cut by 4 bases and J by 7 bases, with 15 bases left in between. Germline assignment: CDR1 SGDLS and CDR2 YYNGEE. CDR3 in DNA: TGTGCCAGCAGCTCAGAGGCAGGGGTAAATGAGCAGTTCTTC. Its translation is CASSSEAGVNEQFF.

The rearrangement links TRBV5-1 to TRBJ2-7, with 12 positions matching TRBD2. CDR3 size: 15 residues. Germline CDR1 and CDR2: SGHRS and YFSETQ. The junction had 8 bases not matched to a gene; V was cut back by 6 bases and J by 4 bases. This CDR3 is CASKSSGGARYEQYF. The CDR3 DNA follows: TGCGCCAGCAAGTCTAGCGGGGGGGCCAGATACGAGCAGTACTTC.

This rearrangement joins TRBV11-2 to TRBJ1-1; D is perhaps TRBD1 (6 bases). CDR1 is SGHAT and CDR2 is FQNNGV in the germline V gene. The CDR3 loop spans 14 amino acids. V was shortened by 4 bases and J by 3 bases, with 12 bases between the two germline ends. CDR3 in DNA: TGTGCCAGCAGCTCCCAACAGGGCGACACTGAAGCTTTCTTT. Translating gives CASSSQQGDTEAFF.

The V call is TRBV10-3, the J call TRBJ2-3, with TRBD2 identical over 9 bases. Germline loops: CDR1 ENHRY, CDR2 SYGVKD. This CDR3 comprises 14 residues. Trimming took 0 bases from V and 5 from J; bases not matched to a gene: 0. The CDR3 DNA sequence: TGTGCCATCAGTGAGTCACTAGCGGGAGATACGCAGTATTTT. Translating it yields CAISESLAGDTQYF.

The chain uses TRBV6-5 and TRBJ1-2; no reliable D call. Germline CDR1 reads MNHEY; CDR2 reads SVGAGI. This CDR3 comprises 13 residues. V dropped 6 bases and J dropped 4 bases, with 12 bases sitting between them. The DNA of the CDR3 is TGTGCCAGCAGGCCGGAAGAGAGCTATGGCTACACCTTC. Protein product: CASRPEESYGYTF.

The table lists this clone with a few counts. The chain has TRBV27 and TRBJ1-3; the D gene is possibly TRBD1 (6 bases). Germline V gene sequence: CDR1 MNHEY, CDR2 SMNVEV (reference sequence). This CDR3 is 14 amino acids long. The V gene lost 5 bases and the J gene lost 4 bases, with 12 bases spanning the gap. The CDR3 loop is CASSPRGAGNTIYF. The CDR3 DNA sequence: TGTGCCAGCAGTCCCCGGGGGGCCGGAAACACCATATATTTT.

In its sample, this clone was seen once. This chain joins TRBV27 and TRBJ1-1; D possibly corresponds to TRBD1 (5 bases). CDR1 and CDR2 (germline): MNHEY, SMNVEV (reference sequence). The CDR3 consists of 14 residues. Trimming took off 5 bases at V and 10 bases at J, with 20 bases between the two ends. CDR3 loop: CASSEASGGRGAFF. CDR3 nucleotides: TGTGCCAGCAGTGAAGCCTCCGGGGGTAGGGGAGCTTTCTTT.

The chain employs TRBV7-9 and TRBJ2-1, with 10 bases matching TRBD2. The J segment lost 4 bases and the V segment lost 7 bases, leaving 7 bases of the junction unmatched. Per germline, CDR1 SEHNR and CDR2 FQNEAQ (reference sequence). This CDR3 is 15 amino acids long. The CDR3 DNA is TGTGCCAGCATCCGAGCGGGAGGGCTATACAATGAGCAGTTCTTC. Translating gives CASIRAGGLYNEQFF.

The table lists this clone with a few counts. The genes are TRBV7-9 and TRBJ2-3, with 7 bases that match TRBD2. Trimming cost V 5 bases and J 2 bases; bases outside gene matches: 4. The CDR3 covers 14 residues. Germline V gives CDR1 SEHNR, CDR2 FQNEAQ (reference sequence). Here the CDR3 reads CASSPSGNTDTQYF. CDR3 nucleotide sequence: TGTGCCAGCAGCCCGAGCGGGAACACAGATACGCAGTATTTT.

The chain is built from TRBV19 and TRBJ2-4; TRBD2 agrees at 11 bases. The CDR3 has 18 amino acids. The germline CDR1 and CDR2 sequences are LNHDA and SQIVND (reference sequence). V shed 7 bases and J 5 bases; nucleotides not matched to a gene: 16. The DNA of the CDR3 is TGTGCCAGTAACGATCGGAGGTGGGGGGGACTAGCGGAAAACATTCAGTACTTC. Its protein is CASNDRRWGGLAENIQYF.

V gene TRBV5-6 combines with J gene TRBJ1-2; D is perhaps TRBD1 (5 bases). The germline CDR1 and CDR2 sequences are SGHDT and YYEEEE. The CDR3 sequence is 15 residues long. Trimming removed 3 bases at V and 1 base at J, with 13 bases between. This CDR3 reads CASSSTYGGNYGYTF. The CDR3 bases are TGTGCCAGCAGCTCTACTTACGGGGGTAACTATGGCTACACCTTC.

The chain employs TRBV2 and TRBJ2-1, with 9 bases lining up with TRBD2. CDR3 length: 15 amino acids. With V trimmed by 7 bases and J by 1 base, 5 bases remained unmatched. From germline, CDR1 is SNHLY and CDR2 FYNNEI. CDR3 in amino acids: CASKEREVSYNEQFF. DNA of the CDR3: TGTGCCAGCAAAGAGCGGGAGGTGTCCTACAATGAGCAGTTCTTC.

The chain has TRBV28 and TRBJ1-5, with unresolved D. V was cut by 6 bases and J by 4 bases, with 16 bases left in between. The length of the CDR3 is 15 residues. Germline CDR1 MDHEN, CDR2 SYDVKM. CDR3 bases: TGTGCCAGCAGCCCCGTCGGGGAGACAAATCAGCCCCAGCATTTT. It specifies CASSPVGETNQPQHF. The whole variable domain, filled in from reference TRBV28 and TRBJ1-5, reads DVKVTQSSRYLVKRTGEKVFLECVQDMDHENMFWYRQDPGLGLRLIYFSYDVKMKEKGDIPEGYSVSREKKERFSLILESASTNQTSMYLCASSPVGETNQPQHFGDGTRLSIL.

The CDR3 protein is CASGSGRGDNEQFF. Written as DNA, the CDR3 is TGTGCTAGTGGTTCGGGGCGGGGGGACAATGAGCAGTTCTTC. The V gene is TRBV12-5, the J gene TRBJ2-1; TRBD2 matches at 8 bases. Germline CDR1 LGHNT, CDR2 FRNRAP. The trim removed 4 bases at V and 5 bases at J, leaving 4 bases unmatched. CDR3 length: 14 amino acids.

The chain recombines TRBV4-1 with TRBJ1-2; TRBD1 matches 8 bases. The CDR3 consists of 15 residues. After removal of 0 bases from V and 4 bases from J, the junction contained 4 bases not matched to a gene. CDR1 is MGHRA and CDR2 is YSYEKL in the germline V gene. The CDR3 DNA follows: TGCGCCAGCAGCCAAGAACAGGGGGTTGGCTATGGCTACACCTTC. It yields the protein CASSQEQGVGYGYTF.

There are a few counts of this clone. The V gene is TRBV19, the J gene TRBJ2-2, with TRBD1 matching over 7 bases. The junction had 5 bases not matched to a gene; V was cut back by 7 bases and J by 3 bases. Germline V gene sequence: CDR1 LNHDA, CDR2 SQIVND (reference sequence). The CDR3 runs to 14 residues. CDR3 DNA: TGTGCCAGTATCTCACAGGGGCACACCGGGGAGCTGTTTTTT. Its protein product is CASISQGHTGELFF. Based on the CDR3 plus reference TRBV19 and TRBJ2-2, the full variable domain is DGGITQSPKYLFRKEGQNVTLSCEQNLNHDAMYWYRQDPGQGLRLIYYSQIVNDFQKGDIAEGYSVSREKKESFPLTVTSAQKNPTAFYLCASISQGHTGELFFGEGSRLTVL.

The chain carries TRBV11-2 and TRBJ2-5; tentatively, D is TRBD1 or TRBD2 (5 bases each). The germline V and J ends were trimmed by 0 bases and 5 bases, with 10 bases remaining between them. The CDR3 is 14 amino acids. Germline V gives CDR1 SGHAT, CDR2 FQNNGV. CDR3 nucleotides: TGTGCCAGCAGCTTAGATCTAGGGGAGGAGACCCAGTACTTC. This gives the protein CASSLDLGEETQYF.

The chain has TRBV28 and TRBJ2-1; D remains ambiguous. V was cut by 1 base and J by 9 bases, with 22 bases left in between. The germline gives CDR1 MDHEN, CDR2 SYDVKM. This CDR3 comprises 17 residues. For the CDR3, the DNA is TGTGCCAGCAGTTTATTGCAGGTTCTAGATCTCCACAGTGAGCAGTTCTTC. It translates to CASSLLQVLDLHSEQFF.

CDR3 nucleotide sequence: TGTGCCAGCAGTTTAGGAGGACAGGGGAACACTGAAGCTTTCTTT. This sequence encodes CASSLGGQGNTEAFF. The chain is built from TRBV27 and TRBJ1-1; TRBD1 aligns across 8 bases. The CDR3 totals 15 residues. From germline, CDR1 is MNHEY and CDR2 SMNVEV (reference sequence). Trimming took 2 bases from V and 1 from J; bases not matched to a gene: 3.

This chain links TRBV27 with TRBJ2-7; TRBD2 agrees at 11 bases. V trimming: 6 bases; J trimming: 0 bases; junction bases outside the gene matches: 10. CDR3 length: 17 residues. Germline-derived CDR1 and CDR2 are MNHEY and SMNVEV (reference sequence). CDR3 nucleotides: TGTGCCAGCAGCCCCATCTCTACTAGCGGGAGCTCCTACGAGCAGTACTTC. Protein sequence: CASSPISTSGSSYEQYF.